This T cell receptor beta chain was found in a study of T cells in Graves' hyperthyroidism and ophthalmopathy. CDR3 length equals 17 residues. Trimming cost V 6 bases and J 5 bases; bases outside gene matches: 18. In its sample, this clonotype was seen many times. TCR beta CDR3 region amplification was performed from RNA transcripts. When the TCR CDR3 underwent first-round RT-PCR, the HTBI primer set was used. TCRdb re-derived calls from the multiplex PCR reads in MiXCR, one entry per CDR3 protein. The sample shows 690,000 or so distinct CDR3 sequences, around a sixth of them seen only once. Specimen: blood. V usage is TRBV12-3 or TRBV12-4 and J usage is TRBJ2-5; 7 nucleotides align to TRBD1. The TCR was taken from a woman between 50 and 59 years old with Graves' hyperthyroidism that later progressed to Graves' ophthalmopathy. The CDR3 reads CASRNTGTKGRGETQYF. The CDR3 bases are TGTGCCAGCAGAAATACCGGGACAAAGGGCAGGGGGGAGACCCAGTACTTC.